The 30 T cell receptor beta chains below all came from one sample that was sequenced in a study of PD-L1 blockade in urothelial cancer. Data came from immunoSEQ multiplex PCR; TCRdb stores just in-frame clones and leaves some out. The repertoire holds 45,000 to 50,000 clones, with more than 70% as singletons. The sequencing used PBMCs, collected around atezolizumab (anti-PD-L1) treatment. These receptors all stem from an elderly man with urothelial cancer.

The genes are TRBV2 and TRBJ1-5; tentative D call: TRBD1 (6 bases). Germline V gene lookup returns CDR1 SNHLY and CDR2 FYNNEI. V was pared by 4 bases and J by 0 bases, with 7 bases between. The CDR3 sequence is 14 residues long. The CDR3: CASSGTDSNQPQHF. Here the CDR3 DNA reads TGTGCCAGCAGTGGGACAGATAGCAATCAGCCCCAGCATTTT.

V and J are TRBV2 and TRBJ2-3; D is perhaps TRBD1 (6 bases). Germline lookup yields CDR1 SNHLY and CDR2 FYNNEI. This CDR3 has 15 residues. V was clipped by 0 bases and J by 8 bases, with 15 bases between them. The CDR3 DNA follows: TGTGCCAGCAGTGAAGCGCAAACAGGGAAGGGTACGCAGTATTTT. Translation gives CASSEAQTGKGTQYF.

The chain uses TRBV5-5 and TRBJ2-7, with TRBD2 identical over 8 bases. The CDR3 length is 13 residues. CDR1 and CDR2 from the germline V gene are SGHKS and YYEKEE (reference sequence). V trimming: 4 bases; J trimming: 4 bases; junction bases outside the gene matches: 4. CDR3 DNA sequence: TGTGCCAGCAGCCCTCCTAGCGGGTACGAGCAGTACTTC. It encodes CASSPPSGYEQYF.

The chain is built from TRBV5-4 and TRBJ2-3; maybe TRBD2 (7 bases). Trimming stripped 3 bases from V and 1 base from J, with 12 bases between. Germline loops: CDR1 SGHNT, CDR2 YYREEE (reference sequence). The CDR3 is 15 residues long. CDR3 in amino acids: CASSSTGRGTDTQYF. CDR3 coding DNA: TGTGCCAGCAGCTCAACAGGGAGGGGCACAGATACGCAGTATTTT.

The CDR3 coding sequence is TGTGCTAGTGGTTTAGGGAGGGTTGATACCTACGAGCAGTACTTC. Its protein is CASGLGRVDTYEQYF. V usage is TRBV12-5 and J usage is TRBJ2-7, with 7 positions matching TRBD2. Germline V gives CDR1 LGHNT, CDR2 FRNRAP. The CDR3 is 15 amino acids. V gave up 3 bases and J gave up 2 bases; unmatched junction bases: 7.

This chain links TRBV27 with TRBJ2-3; 12 bases align to TRBD2. Germline V gene sequence: CDR1 MNHEY, CDR2 SMNVEV (reference sequence). The CDR3 length is 14 residues. V trimming: 8 bases; J trimming: 5 bases; junction bases outside the gene matches: 5. For the CDR3, the DNA is TGTGCCAGCGCTAGACTAGCGGGAGAAGATACGCAGTATTTT. Protein: CASARLAGEDTQYF.

The rearrangement uses TRBV7-9 and TRBJ2-2; tentatively, D is TRBD1 (5 bases). Germline values: CDR1 SEHNR, CDR2 FQNEAQ (reference sequence). The CDR3 contains 14 residues. With 2 bases removed from V and 4 bases from J, the gap between germline ends came to 8 bases. The CDR3 nucleotides read TGTGCCAGCAGCTTAATCAGGGCCACCGGGGAGCTGTTTTTT. Protein: CASSLIRATGELFF.

In DNA, the CDR3 is TGTGCCAGCAGTGGGGGCCTTCTTCCCAACATTCAGTACTTC. Protein sequence: CASSGGLLPNIQYF. The J gene is TRBJ2-4, the V gene TRBV2, with a possible D match to TRBD1 (5 bases). V gave up 4 bases and J gave up 7 bases, with 14 bases separating them. The CDR3 is made up of 14 amino acids. CDR1 is SNHLY, CDR2 FYNNEI, per germline. Looking up the rest from reference TRBV2 and TRBJ2-4 gives the full variable domain: EPEVTQTPSHQVTQMGQEVILRCVPISNHLYFYWYRQILGQKVEFLVSFYNNEISEKSEIFDDQFSVERPDGSNFTLKIRSTKLEDSAMYFCASSGGLLPNIQYFGAGTRLSVL.

The chain uses TRBV5-1 and TRBJ1-2; D is perhaps TRBD1 (5 bases). The CDR3 covers 13 residues. Between the trimmed V and J ends, which lost 3 bases and 5 bases, there was a span of 11 bases. The germline gives CDR1 SGHRS, CDR2 YFSETQ. The CDR3 nucleotides are TGCGCCAGCAGCTATGGAGGGGATTATGGCTACACCTTC. Translated: CASSYGGDYGYTF.

J is TRBJ1-3 and V is TRBV9; D remains unclear. Germline values: CDR1 SGDLS, CDR2 YYNGEE. This CDR3 has 14 amino acids. Deletions cut 7 bases from V and 4 bases from J, with 15 bases between. CDR3 sequence reads: CASGPGNTGNTIYF. In DNA, the CDR3 is TGTGCCAGCGGCCCGGGGAATACGGGAAACACCATATATTTT.

The rearrangement uses TRBV9 and TRBJ2-1; D perhaps matches TRBD2 (6 bases). The germline CDR1 and CDR2 sequences are SGDLS and YYNGEE. The CDR3 is made up of 14 amino acids. The V gene lost 0 bases and the J gene lost 6 bases, with 10 bases spanning the gap. CDR3 sequence: CASSVEKTSNEQFF. CDR3 bases: TGTGCCAGCAGCGTAGAGAAGACTAGCAATGAGCAGTTCTTC.

CDR3 sequence reads: CASSERWTGELFF. CDR3 bases: TGTGCCAGCAGCGAACGGTGGACCGGGGAGCTGTTTTTT. J is TRBJ2-2 and V is TRBV2; D is ambiguous. CDR1 is SNHLY and CDR2 is FYNNEI in the germline V gene. The germline V and J ends were trimmed by 6 bases and 5 bases, with 10 bases remaining between them. The CDR3 has 13 residues.

The genes are TRBV30 and TRBJ2-3, with TRBD2 matching 8 bases. The V segment lost 3 bases and the J segment 3 bases; nucleotides outside the gene matches: 8. The CDR3 runs to 15 residues. Per the germline V gene, CDR1 is GTSNPN and CDR2 is SVGIG (reference sequence). The DNA of the CDR3 is TGTGCCTGGAGCCGGTCTAGCGGGCGGACAGATACGCAGTATTTT. Encoded protein: CAWSRSSGRTDTQYF. The whole variable domain, filled in from reference TRBV30 and TRBJ2-3, reads SQTIHQWPATLVQPVGSPLSLECTVEGTSNPNLYWYRQAAGRGLQLLFYSVGIGQISSEVPQNLSASRPQDRQFILSSKKLLLSDSGFYLCAWSRSSGRTDTQYFGPGTRLTVL.

The CDR3 coding sequence is TGTGCCACCAGCACGGGACTAGCGGGCGGCTCCTACAATGAGCAGTTCTTC. Translation gives CATSTGLAGGSYNEQFF. This chain links TRBV15 with TRBJ2-1, with 12 nucleotides matching TRBD2. This CDR3 has 17 amino acids. V was clipped by 4 bases and J by 0 bases; unmatched bases: 4. CDR1 and CDR2 (germline): LNHNV, YYDKDF (reference sequence).

As DNA, the CDR3 is TGTGCCAGCAGCCAGAGAATGGTTGTGCGGGAGCAGTACTTC. This gives the protein CASSQRMVVREQYF. V gene TRBV14 combines with J gene TRBJ2-7; no clear D gene. There are 14 residues in the CDR3. The germline V gene has CDR1 SGHDN and CDR2 FVKESK. With 3 bases removed from V and 7 bases from J, the gap between germline ends came to 16 bases.

The J gene is TRBJ2-5, the V gene TRBV25-1, with 16 bases that match TRBD2. Germline V CDR1 and CDR2: MGHDK, SYGVNS. J lost 5 bases, V lost 8 bases, and 5 bases had no gene match. The CDR3 contains 15 residues. CDR3: CASGPGLAGGETQYF. CDR3 coding DNA: TGTGCCAGCGGCCCGGGACTAGCGGGGGGGGAGACCCAGTACTTC.

The chain has TRBV10-1 and TRBJ2-1, with 8 bases matching TRBD2. Germline CDR1 reads WNHNN; CDR2 reads SYGVQD (reference sequence). V was clipped by 2 bases and J by 0 bases; unmatched bases: 6. The CDR3 has 17 residues. The CDR3 DNA reads TGCGCCAGCAGTGAGGGTAGCGGGATAATCTCCTACAATGAGCAGTTCTTC. This gives the protein CASSEGSGIISYNEQFF.

As to this clone: The identical CDR3 is also encoded by other nucleotide sequences in the sample. The V call is TRBV29-1, the J call TRBJ1-2, with D hard to call. The CDR3 runs 10 residues. V was shortened by 3 bases and J by 4 bases, with 3 bases between the two germline ends. Germline CDR1 is SQVTM and CDR2 is ANQGSEA. The CDR3 is CSVDSYGYTF. The CDR3 DNA is TGCAGCGTTGACAGCTATGGCTACACCTTC.

This rearrangement joins TRBV29-1 to TRBJ1-2; 9 bases map to TRBD1. This CDR3 has 13 amino acids. Unmatched junction bases numbered 4, after V lost 5 bases and J lost 3 bases. Germline-derived CDR1 and CDR2 are SQVTM and ANQGSEA. The CDR3 DNA is TGCAGCGTTTCGACAGGGGGATACTATGGCTACACCTTC. It codes for CSVSTGGYYGYTF.

This rearrangement joins TRBV5-1 to TRBJ1-2, with D perhaps matching TRBD1 (6 bases). CDR3 size: 12 residues. V lost 8 bases to trimming and J lost 2 bases, with 10 bases between them. CDR1 is SGHRS and CDR2 is YFSETQ in the germline V gene. Written as DNA, the CDR3 is TGCGCCAGTACGGACAGCAACTATGGCTACACCTTC. It codes for CASTDSNYGYTF.

The V and J genes are TRBV20-1 and TRBJ2-3; 16 bases are shared with TRBD2. Germline assignment: CDR1 DFQATT and CDR2 SNEGSKA (reference sequence). The J segment lost 15 bases and the V segment lost 6 bases, leaving 3 bases of the junction unmatched. The CDR3 consists of 11 residues. The CDR3 loop reads CSAGTSGRGYF. Here the CDR3 DNA reads TGCAGTGCCGGGACTAGCGGGAGGGGATATTTT.

This chain joins TRBV6-5 and TRBJ2-7; 10 bases line up with TRBD1. The CDR3 has 15 amino acids. Germline CDR1 reads MNHEY; CDR2 reads SVGAGI. Trimming removed 3 bases from V and 5 bases from J; junction bases left unmatched: 7. The CDR3 protein is CASSYWDRGTDEQYF. CDR3 DNA sequence: TGTGCCAGCAGTTATTGGGACAGGGGAACCGACGAGCAGTACTTC.

V and J are TRBV14 and TRBJ1-1; D remains ambiguous. Trimming pared 4 bases from V and 4 bases from J, leaving 7 bases between. The CDR3 extends over 12 amino acids. Looked up from germline, CDR1 is SGHDN and CDR2 is FVKESK. The CDR3 protein is CASSLTGTEAFF. The CDR3 DNA is TGTGCCAGCAGCCTAACGGGCACTGAAGCTTTCTTT.

The chain is built from TRBV27 and TRBJ1-2; 7 bases map to TRBD1. The CDR3 length is 16 residues. Looked up from germline, CDR1 is MNHEY and CDR2 is SMNVEV (reference sequence). V gave up 3 bases and J gave up 0 bases; unmatched junction bases: 7. The CDR3 DNA is TGTGCCAGCAGTTTGTCGACAGGGCGATCTAACTATGGCTACACCTTC. It yields the protein CASSLSTGRSNYGYTF.

The rearrangement links TRBV6-5 to TRBJ2-7; TRBD2 aligns across 7 bases. CDR1 MNHEY and CDR2 SVGAGI come from the germline V gene. The length of the CDR3 is 15 residues. With 7 bases clipped from V and 2 bases from J, the junction kept 11 bases outside the gene matches. The CDR3 loop is CASISGGGVAYEQYF. The CDR3 nucleotides are TGTGCCAGCATTTCGGGGGGAGGAGTAGCCTACGAGCAGTACTTC.

This chain connects TRBV6-6 to TRBJ2-5; 9 nucleotides line up with TRBD2. After removal of 6 bases from V and 3 bases from J, the junction contained 5 bases not matched to a gene. The CDR3 spans 14 residues. CDR1 MNHNY and CDR2 SVGAGI come from the germline V gene (reference sequence). The CDR3 nucleotides are TGTGCCAGCAGGGGAGTAGCGGGAGAAGAGACCCAGTACTTC. This codes for CASRGVAGEETQYF.

This chain links TRBV11-2 with TRBJ2-7, with TRBD1 as a possible D gene (6 bases). Trimming pared 5 bases from V and 2 bases from J, leaving 10 bases between. The CDR3 loop spans 13 amino acids. Germline CDR1 reads SGHAT; CDR2 reads FQNNGV. CDR3 sequence (DNA): TGTGCCAGCAGCAGGGGGACGGCCTACGAGCAGTACTTC. This translates into CASSRGTAYEQYF.

This chain uses TRBV18 with TRBJ1-2, with 8 nucleotides matching TRBD1. The trim removed 3 bases at V and 8 bases at J, leaving 8 bases unmatched. CDR3 size: 14 residues. Per the germline V gene, CDR1 is KGHSH and CDR2 is LQKENI. The CDR3 loop reads CASSPGQGAVGYTF. The CDR3 DNA is TGTGCCAGCTCACCCGGACAGGGAGCGGTCGGCTACACCTTC. Supplemented by reference TRBV18 and TRBJ1-2, the full variable domain reads NAGVMQNPRHLVRRRGQEARLRCSPMKGHSHVYWYRQLPEEGLKFMVYLQKENIIDESGMPKERFSAEFPKEGPSILRIQQVVRGDSAAYFCASSPGQGAVGYTFGSGTRLTVV.

The V gene is TRBV29-1, the J gene TRBJ1-5; unclear D gene. Looked up from germline, CDR1 is SQVTM and CDR2 is ANQGSEA. Trimming pared 1 base from V and 7 bases from J, leaving 11 bases between. The CDR3 spans 13 residues. The CDR3 DNA reads TGCAGCGTTGAAGGGGGTAGCGGGCAGCCCCAGCATTTT. This translates into CSVEGGSGQPQHF.

The chain combines TRBV5-1 with TRBJ1-3, with TRBD1 as a possible D gene (6 bases). This CDR3 comprises 16 residues. Germline-derived CDR1 and CDR2 are SGHRS and YFSETQ. Trimming took 4 bases from V and 0 from J, leaving 14 bases between them. The DNA for the CDR3 is TGCGCCAGCAGCGTGGACAGCATGACCTCTGGAAACACCATATATTTT. Its protein product is CASSVDSMTSGNTIYF.